This TCR beta chain is from a study of vaccination and CD4 T cells after COVID-19. Overall study context: The convalescent group had six males, four females, seven Caucasians, two Asians, one multiracial.

Of note for this clonotype: Its antigen is as yet unknown.

Cultured CD4+ T cell DNA was sequenced using the Oncomine TCR Beta short-read assay. TCRdb fed the PCR reads into MiXCR, producing one record per CDR3 protein. Seen here are roughly 18,000 distinct CDR3 sequences, roughly 56% observed once, and the top ten hold less than 15%. Overall study results and limits: Reactive clonotype counts went from median roughly 20 after infection to a few dozen after vaccination, nonsignificantly.

The CDR3 covers 15 residues. V lost 2 bases and J lost 4, with 14 bases in between. Per the germline V gene, CDR1 is SNHLY and CDR2 is FYNNEI. The treatment was: roughly ten-day PBMC culture with coronavirus spike peptide pools or control peptides (ViraFEST assay). This TCR derives from a human donor who had recovered from COVID-19. Sequenced material: CD4+ T cells from blood, cultured in vitro. The chain uses TRBV2 and TRBJ1-1, with a possible D match to TRBD1 (6 bases). The CDR3 loop is CASSEMGGGGTEAFF. The CDR3 nucleotides read TGTGCCAGCAGTGAAATGGGGGGCGGGGGCACTGAAGCTTTCTTT.